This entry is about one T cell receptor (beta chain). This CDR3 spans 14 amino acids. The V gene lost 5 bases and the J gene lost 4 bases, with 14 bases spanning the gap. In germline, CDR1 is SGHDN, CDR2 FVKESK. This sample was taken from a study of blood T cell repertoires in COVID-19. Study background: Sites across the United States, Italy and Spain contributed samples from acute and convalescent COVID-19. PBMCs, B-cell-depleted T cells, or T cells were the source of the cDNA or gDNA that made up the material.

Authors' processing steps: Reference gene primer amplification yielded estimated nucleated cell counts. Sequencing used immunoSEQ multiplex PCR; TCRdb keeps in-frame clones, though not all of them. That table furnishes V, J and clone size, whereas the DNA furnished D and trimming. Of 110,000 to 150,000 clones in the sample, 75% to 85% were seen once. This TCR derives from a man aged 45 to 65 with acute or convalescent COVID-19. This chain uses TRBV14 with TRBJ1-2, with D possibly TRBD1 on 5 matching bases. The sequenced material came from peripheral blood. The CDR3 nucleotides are TGTGCCAGCAGCGCCCAGGGTACGGGCTATGGCTACACCTTC. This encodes CASSAQGTGYGYTF.